The 16 T cell receptor beta chains presented below share a single source sample, sequenced in a study of regulatory T cells in long-lasting Graves disease listed by TCRdb under 2021. In the paper's terms, the time point label means: persistent/refractory GD, antithyroid drugs over 5 years with positive TRAb. RNA was extracted from PBMCs in TRIzol for both TCR sequencing and RNA sequencing. Receptor amplification or capture employed multiplex PCR. Sequencing relied on an Illumina HiSeq 4000. CDR3 regions were amplified by Arm-PCR with iRepertoire HTBI primers to construct TCR beta libraries. TCRdb trimmed public reads at Q25 via fastp, called clones via MiXCR and kept in-frame beta chains. Each entry merges the rows of one CDR3 protein and shows their most common DNA and genes. This sample comprises 300,000 to 400,000 distinct CDR3 sequences, about 20% of them detected only once. Just under 30% of the sample is in the top ten clones.

Sample: peripheral blood mononuclear cells (PBMCs), taken when the disease was refractory, from a patient treated with antithyroid drugs. The receptor set was obtained from a female donor with Graves disease.

As regards this clonotype: Since a much larger clone is just one base distant, this may be a read error. V gene TRBV18 combines with J gene TRBJ2-5; 7 nucleotides line up with TRBD1. The germline V gene has CDR1 KGHSH and CDR2 LQKENI. The CDR3 totals 15 residues. DNA of the CDR3: TGTGCCAGCCCACCCCGAAAAGGGACAGCGGAGACCCAGTACTTC. Translated, it gives CASPPRKGTAETQYF.

This clonotype was seen a few times. The V gene is TRBV20-1, the J gene TRBJ2-4, with 13 bases fitting TRBD2. The CDR3 runs 17 residues. V was clipped by 6 bases and J by 1 base; unmatched bases: 9. The V gene's germline CDR1 is DFQATT and CDR2 SNEGSKA (reference sequence). CDR3 in amino acids: CSANGLAGVAAKNIQYF. In nucleotides, the CDR3 is TGCAGTGCGAACGGACTAGCGGGAGTTGCGGCCAAAAACATTCAGTACTTC.

This sequence joins TRBV19 and TRBJ1-2; 7 bases map to TRBD1. CDR3 length: 14 amino acids. The V segment lost 4 bases and the J segment 7 bases; nucleotides outside the gene matches: 9. In germline, CDR1 is LNHDA, CDR2 SQIVND (reference sequence). The CDR3 sequence is CASSTLRGWRGYTF. The CDR3 coding sequence is TGTGCCAGTAGTACTCTCAGGGGGTGGCGTGGCTACACCTTC.

This clonotype was observed a handful of times. J is TRBJ2-7 and V is TRBV18; D is ambiguous. With 3 bases removed from V and 3 bases from J, the gap between germline ends came to 9 bases. The CDR3 runs to 13 residues. CDR1 is KGHSH and CDR2 is LQKENI in the germline V gene. CDR3 in DNA: TGTGCCAGCTCACCCTCACTGATCTACGAGCAGTACTTC. Its protein is CASSPSLIYEQYF.

The J gene is TRBJ2-7, the V gene TRBV6-2 or TRBV6-3, with 8 nucleotides matching TRBD1. J lost 2 bases, V lost 6 bases, and 9 bases had no gene match. Per germline, CDR1 MNHEY and CDR2 SVGEGT. CDR3 length: 15 amino acids. CDR3 region: CASSHPGTGTYEQYF. The CDR3 bases are TGTGCCAGCAGCCACCCCGGGACAGGAACCTACGAGCAGTACTTC.

This clonotype appeared a few times. This chain joins TRBV7-9 and TRBJ2-7; no reliable D call. V lost 3 bases, J lost 2 bases, and 11 bases lay in between. CDR1 is SEHNR and CDR2 is FQNEAQ in the germline V gene (reference sequence). The CDR3 has 14 residues. This CDR3 is CASSLATPPYEQYF. The CDR3, as DNA: TGTGCCAGCAGCTTGGCTACGCCTCCCTACGAGCAGTACTTC.

This clonotype was counted ten times or more. The rearrangement joins TRBV7-9 to TRBJ2-5; a possible D gene is TRBD1 (7 bases). The length of the CDR3 is 15 residues. Deletions cut 6 bases from V and 4 bases from J, with 18 bases between. Germline values: CDR1 SEHNR, CDR2 FQNEAQ (reference sequence). CDR3 sequence reads: CASSHHPGGGETQYF. Here the CDR3 DNA reads TGTGCCAGCAGTCATCACCCAGGGGGAGGAGAGACCCAGTACTTC.

This clonotype was seen at least ten times. The gene calls are TRBV20-1 and TRBJ1-5; D perhaps matches TRBD1 (6 bases). Deletions cut 6 bases from V and 3 bases from J, with 12 bases between. The CDR3 contains 13 residues. Germline loops: CDR1 DFQATT, CDR2 SNEGSKA (reference sequence). The CDR3 reads CSAQTGNNQPQHF. The CDR3 nucleotides read TGCAGTGCCCAGACAGGAAACAATCAGCCCCAGCATTTT.

The V call is TRBV4-1, the J call TRBJ1-4; D not resolved. V gave up 4 bases and J gave up 4 bases, with 19 bases separating them. This CDR3 comprises 17 residues. Germline V CDR1 and CDR2: MGHRA, YSYEKL. CDR3 protein: CASSPLTLGMGNEKLFF. In DNA form, the CDR3 reads TGCGCCAGCAGCCCGTTAACCCTGGGAATGGGTAATGAAAAACTGTTTTTT.

The chain joins TRBV6-1 to TRBJ1-5, with 8 bases that match TRBD1. The CDR3 is 15 residues long. The trim removed 7 bases at V and 5 bases at J, leaving 10 bases unmatched. CDR1 and CDR2 (germline): MNHNS, SASEGT. CDR3 nucleotides: TGTGCCAGCACCCACGGAGGGACAGGACATCAGCCCCAGCATTTT. It specifies CASTHGGTGHQPQHF.

With regard to this clonotype: Since a much larger clone is just one base distant, this may be a read error. The J gene is TRBJ1-2, the V gene TRBV20-1, with 12 positions matching TRBD1. The ends lost 0 bases at V and 6 bases at J; junction bases unmatched: 8. The germline V gene has CDR1 DFQATT and CDR2 SNEGSKA (reference sequence). The CDR3 covers 16 residues. The DNA of the CDR3 is TGCAGTGCTAGAGATCCGGGGACAGGGGGCTTCCATGGCTACACCTTC. It encodes CSARDPGTGGFHGYTF.

Remarks on this clonotype: The final CDR3 position lacks the conserved phenylalanine or tryptophan, pointing to a likely read error. The chain employs TRBV10-3 and TRBJ1-2, with 11 bases that match TRBD1. CDR1 is ENHRY and CDR2 is SYGVKD in the germline V gene. The V gene end was trimmed by 11 bases and the J gene end by 6 bases; junction bases not matched to a gene: 8. This CDR3 region has 13 residues. The CDR3 sequence is CALSGGQGDGYTL. In DNA, the CDR3 is TGTGCCCTAAGCGGGGGACAGGGGGATGGCTACACCCTC.

This clonotype has ten or more counts. The J gene is TRBJ1-2, the V gene TRBV24-1; D possibly corresponds to TRBD1 (5 bases). V lost 3 bases and J lost 4, with 8 bases in between. The germline CDR1 and CDR2 sequences are KGHDR and SFDVKD. CDR3 length equals 13 residues. CDR3 amino acids: CATSDPGTYGYTF. In DNA form, the CDR3 reads TGTGCCACCAGTGATCCAGGGACCTATGGCTACACCTTC.

This clonotype was observed many times. The chain joins TRBV7-2 to TRBJ2-7; possibly TRBD1 or TRBD2 for D (5 bases each). CDR3 length: 15 residues. The V end lost 0 bases, the J end lost 2 bases, and 11 bases lay between the germline ends. CDR1 and CDR2 (germline): SGHTA, FQGNSA. The DNA for the CDR3 is TGTGCCAGCAGCTTAGCAGGGACGAGCGCCTACGAGCAGTACTTC. It encodes CASSLAGTSAYEQYF.

Concerning this clonotype: A clone one base away is much larger, so this may be a read error. The CDR3: CASSSGPNTGGLFF. CDR3 coding DNA: TGTGCCAGCAGCTCGGGACCGAACACCGGGGGGCTGTTTTTT. J is TRBJ2-2 and V is TRBV11-2, with D tentatively TRBD2 (6 bases). Germline V gene sequence: CDR1 SGHAT, CDR2 FQNNGV. CDR3 size: 14 residues.

This clonotype was observed many times. CDR3 DNA sequence: TGTGCCAGCAGCGCGAAACAGGGGGTTGGCTATGGCTACACCTTC. It is translated as CASSAKQGVGYGYTF. The chain employs TRBV5-5 and TRBJ1-2; TRBD1 aligns across 8 bases. Germline V lookup: CDR1 SGHKS, CDR2 YYEKEE (reference sequence). This CDR3 has 15 amino acids. J lost 4 bases, V lost 4 bases, and 9 bases had no gene match. Full variable domain (outside the CDR3, taken from reference TRBV5-5 and TRBJ1-2): DAGVTQSPTHLIKTRGQQVTLRCSPISGHKSVSWYQQVLGQGPQFIFQYYEKEERGRGNFPDRFSARQFPNYSSELNVNALLLGDSALYLCASSAKQGVGYGYTFGSGTRLTVV.